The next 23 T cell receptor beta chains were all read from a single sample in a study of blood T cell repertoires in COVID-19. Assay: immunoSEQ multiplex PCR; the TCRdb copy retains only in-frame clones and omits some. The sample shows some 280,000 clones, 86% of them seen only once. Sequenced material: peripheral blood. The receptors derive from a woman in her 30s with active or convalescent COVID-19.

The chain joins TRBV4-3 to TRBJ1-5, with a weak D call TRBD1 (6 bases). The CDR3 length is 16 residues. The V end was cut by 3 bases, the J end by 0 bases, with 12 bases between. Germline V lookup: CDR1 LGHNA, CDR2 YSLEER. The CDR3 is CASSQYRAYSNQPQHF. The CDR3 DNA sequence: TGCGCCAGCAGCCAGTACAGGGCTTATAGCAATCAGCCCCAGCATTTT.

CDR3 sequence: CASSVRPRGTGLDYGYTF. CDR3 DNA: TGTGCCAGCAGCGTACGCCCCCGCGGAACGGGACTCGACTATGGCTACACCTTC. V gene TRBV9 combines with J gene TRBJ1-2, with TRBD1 as a possible D gene (5 bases). This CDR3 is built from 18 residues. Trimming removed 1 base at V and 3 bases at J, with 22 bases between. Per germline, CDR1 SGDLS and CDR2 YYNGEE.

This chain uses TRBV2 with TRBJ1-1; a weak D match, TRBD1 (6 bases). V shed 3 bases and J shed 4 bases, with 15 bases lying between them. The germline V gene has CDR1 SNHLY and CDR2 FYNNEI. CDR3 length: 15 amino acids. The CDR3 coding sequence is TGTGCCAGCAGTGACCAACAGGGTCGGATCACTGAAGCTTTCTTT. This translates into CASSDQQGRITEAFF.

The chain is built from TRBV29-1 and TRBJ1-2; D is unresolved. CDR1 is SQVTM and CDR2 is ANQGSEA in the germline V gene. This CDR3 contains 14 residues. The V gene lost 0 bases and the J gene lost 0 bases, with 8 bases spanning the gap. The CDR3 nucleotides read TGCAGCGTTGAAGATGACAATACTAACTATGGCTACACCTTC. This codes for CSVEDDNTNYGYTF.

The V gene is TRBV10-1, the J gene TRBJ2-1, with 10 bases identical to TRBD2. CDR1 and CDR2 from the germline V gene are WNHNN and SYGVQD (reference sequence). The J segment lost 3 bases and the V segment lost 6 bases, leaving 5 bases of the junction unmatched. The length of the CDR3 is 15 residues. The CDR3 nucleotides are TGCGCCAGCAGACCCGGACTAGCGGACTACAATGAGCAGTTCTTC. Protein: CASRPGLADYNEQFF.

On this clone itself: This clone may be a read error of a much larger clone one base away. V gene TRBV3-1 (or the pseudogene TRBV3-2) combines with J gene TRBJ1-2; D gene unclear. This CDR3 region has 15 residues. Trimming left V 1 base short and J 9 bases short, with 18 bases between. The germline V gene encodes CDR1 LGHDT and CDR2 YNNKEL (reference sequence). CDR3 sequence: CASSQGYSAAGSYTF. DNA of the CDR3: TGTGCCAGCAGCCAAGGGTATAGCGCGGCCGGGAGCTACACCTTC.

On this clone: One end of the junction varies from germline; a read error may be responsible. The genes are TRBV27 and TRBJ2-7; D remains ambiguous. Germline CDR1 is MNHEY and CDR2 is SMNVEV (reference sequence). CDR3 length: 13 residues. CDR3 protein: CASSFTGQTSPSF. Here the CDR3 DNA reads TGTGCCAGCAGTTTTACTGGGCAGACCTCTCCAAGCTTC.

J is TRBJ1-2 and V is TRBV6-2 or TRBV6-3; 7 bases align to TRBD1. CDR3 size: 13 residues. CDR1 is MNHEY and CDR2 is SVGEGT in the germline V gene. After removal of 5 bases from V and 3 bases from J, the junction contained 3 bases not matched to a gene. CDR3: CASSQTGYYGYTF. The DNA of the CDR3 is TGTGCCAGCAGTCAGACAGGGTACTATGGCTACACCTTC.

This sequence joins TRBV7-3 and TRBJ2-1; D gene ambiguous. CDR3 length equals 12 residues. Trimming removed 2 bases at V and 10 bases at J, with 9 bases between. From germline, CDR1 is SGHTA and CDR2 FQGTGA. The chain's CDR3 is CASSLLGAEQFF. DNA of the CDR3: TGTGCCAGCAGCTTACTTGGAGCCGAGCAGTTCTTC. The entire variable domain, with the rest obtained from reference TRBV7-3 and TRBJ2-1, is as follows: GAGVSQTPSNKVTEKGKYVELRCDPISGHTALYWYRQSLGQGPEFLIYFQGTGAADDSGLPNDRFFAVRPEGSVSTLKIQRTERGDSAVYLCASSLLGAEQFFGPGTRLTVL.

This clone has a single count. The CDR3 protein is CASSLGGQLLEQYF. CDR3 in DNA: TGTGCCAGCAGCTTAGGGGGACAACTCTTGGAGCAGTACTTC. The chain uses TRBV11-2 and TRBJ2-7, with D possibly TRBD1 on 6 matching bases. V was trimmed by 1 base and J by 7 bases, leaving 14 bases between them. The CDR3 extends over 14 amino acids. Germline CDR1 reads SGHAT; CDR2 reads FQNNGV.

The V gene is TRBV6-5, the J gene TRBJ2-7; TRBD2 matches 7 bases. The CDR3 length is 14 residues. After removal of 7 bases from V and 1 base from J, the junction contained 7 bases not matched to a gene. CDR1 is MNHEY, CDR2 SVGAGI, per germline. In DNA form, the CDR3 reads TGTGCCAGCATGATGGGGGGGGTATCCTACGAGCAGTACTTC. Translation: CASMMGGVSYEQYF.

CDR3 nucleotides: TGTGCCACCAGTGGGGGGGGGCAGGTCAACATCTACGAGCAGTACTTC. Translating it yields CATSGGGQVNIYEQYF. The chain recombines TRBV24-1 with TRBJ2-7; the D gene is possibly TRBD2 (7 bases). Looked up from germline, CDR1 is KGHDR and CDR2 is SFDVKD. The CDR3 covers 16 residues. V was pared by 5 bases and J by 3 bases, with 19 bases between.

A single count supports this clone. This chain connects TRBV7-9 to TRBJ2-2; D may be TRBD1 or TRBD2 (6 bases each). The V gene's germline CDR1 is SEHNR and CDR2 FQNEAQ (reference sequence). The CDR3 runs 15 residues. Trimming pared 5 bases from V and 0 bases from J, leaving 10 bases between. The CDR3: CASSLGGPNTGELFF. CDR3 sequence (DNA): TGTGCCAGCAGCCTAGGGGGGCCGAACACCGGGGAGCTGTTTTTT.

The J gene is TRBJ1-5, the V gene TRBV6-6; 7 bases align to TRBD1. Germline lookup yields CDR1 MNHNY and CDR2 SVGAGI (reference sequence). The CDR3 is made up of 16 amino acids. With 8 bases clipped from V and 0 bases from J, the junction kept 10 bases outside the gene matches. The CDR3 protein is CASSVGTDYSNQPQHF. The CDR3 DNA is TGTGCCAGCTCGGTCGGGACAGATTATAGCAATCAGCCCCAGCATTTT.

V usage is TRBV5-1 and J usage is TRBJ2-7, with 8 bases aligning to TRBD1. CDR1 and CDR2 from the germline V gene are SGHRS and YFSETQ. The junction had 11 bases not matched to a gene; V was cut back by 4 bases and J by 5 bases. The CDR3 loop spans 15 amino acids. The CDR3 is CASSPRTGKGNEQYF. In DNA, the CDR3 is TGCGCCAGCAGCCCGAGGACAGGGAAGGGGAACGAGCAGTACTTC. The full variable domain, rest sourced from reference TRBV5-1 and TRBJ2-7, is KAGVTQTPRYLIKTRGQQVTLSCSPISGHRSVSWYQQTPGQGLQFLFEYFSETQRNKGNFPGRFSGRQFSNSRSEMNVSTLELGDSALYLCASSPRTGKGNEQYFGPGTRLTVT.

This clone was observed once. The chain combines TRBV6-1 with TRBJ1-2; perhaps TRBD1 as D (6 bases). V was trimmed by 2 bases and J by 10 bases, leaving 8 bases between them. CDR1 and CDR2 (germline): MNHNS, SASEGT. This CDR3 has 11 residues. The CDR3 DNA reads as TGTGCCAGCAGTGAATTGGGGGCCTACACCTTC. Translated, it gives CASSELGAYTF.

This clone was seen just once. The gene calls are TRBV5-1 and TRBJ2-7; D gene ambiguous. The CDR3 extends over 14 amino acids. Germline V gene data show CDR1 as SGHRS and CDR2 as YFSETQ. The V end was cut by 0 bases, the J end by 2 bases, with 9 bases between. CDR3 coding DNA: TGCGCCAGCAGCTTGGAGGCAGGCCCCTACGAGCAGTACTTC. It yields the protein CASSLEAGPYEQYF.

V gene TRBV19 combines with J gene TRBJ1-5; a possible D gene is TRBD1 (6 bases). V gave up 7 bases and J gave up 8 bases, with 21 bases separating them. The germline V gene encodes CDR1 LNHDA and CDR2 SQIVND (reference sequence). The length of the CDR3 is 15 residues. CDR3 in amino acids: CASTYEQGREKPQHF. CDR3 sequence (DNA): TGTGCCAGTACCTACGAACAGGGACGGGAAAAGCCCCAGCATTTT.

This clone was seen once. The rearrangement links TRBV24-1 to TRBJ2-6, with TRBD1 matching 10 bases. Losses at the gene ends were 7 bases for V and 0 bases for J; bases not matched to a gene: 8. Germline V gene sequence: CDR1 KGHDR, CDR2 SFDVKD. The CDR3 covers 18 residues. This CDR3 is CATRGTGAFTSGANVLTF. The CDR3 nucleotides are TGTGCCACCAGGGGGACAGGGGCCTTTACCTCTGGGGCCAACGTCCTGACTTTC.

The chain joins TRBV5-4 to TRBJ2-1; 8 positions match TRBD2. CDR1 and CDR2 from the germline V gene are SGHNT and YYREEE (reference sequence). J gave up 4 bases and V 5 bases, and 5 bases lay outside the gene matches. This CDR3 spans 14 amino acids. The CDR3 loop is CASSFRGGYNEQFF. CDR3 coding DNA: TGTGCCAGCAGTTTCCGGGGGGGTTACAATGAGCAGTTCTTC.

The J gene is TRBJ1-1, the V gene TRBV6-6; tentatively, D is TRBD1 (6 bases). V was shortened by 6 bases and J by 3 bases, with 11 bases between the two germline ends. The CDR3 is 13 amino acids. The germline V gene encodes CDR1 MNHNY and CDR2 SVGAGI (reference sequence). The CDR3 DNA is TGTGCCAGCAGCCACAGGGAAGACACTGAAGCTTTCTTT. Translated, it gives CASSHREDTEAFF.

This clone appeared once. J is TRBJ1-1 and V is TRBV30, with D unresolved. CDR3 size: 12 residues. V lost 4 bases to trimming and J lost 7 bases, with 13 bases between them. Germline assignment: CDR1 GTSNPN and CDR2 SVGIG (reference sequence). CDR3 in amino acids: CAWNRGTYEAFF. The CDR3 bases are TGTGCCTGGAATCGAGGCACCTATGAAGCTTTCTTT. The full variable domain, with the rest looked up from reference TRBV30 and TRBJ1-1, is SQTIHQWPATLVQPVGSPLSLECTVEGTSNPNLYWYRQAAGRGLQLLFYSVGIGQISSEVPQNLSASRPQDRQFILSSKKLLLSDSGFYLCAWNRGTYEAFFGQGTRLTVV.

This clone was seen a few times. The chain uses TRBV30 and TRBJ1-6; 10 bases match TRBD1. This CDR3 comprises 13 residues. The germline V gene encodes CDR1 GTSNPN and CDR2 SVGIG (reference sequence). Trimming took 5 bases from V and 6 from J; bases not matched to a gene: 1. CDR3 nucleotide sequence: TGTGCCTGGGGGGACAGGGGTAATTCACCCCTCCACTTT. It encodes CAWGDRGNSPLHF.